The rows below give T cell receptor beta chains drawn from one sample of a study of Graves' ophthalmopathy and Graves' hyperthyroidism. TCRdb itself ran the multiplex PCR reads through MiXCR, one entry per CDR3 protein. The sample shows almost 750,000 distinct CDR3 sequences, 40% of them seen only once. The sequenced sample consisted of peripheral blood. The origin of the receptors is an adult man with Graves' ophthalmopathy. CDR3s include the opening cysteine and the closing phenylalanine or tryptophan. D genes are given only for firm matches. Some rows have no size entry. The others give once, few or many, or a class for an expanded clone.

TRBJ1-4 | NA | TRBV7-2 | TRBD1 | TGTGCCAGCAGCTTCTCCCCGGACAGGAAGCTTTTT | CASSFSPDRKLF
TRBJ2-5 | NA | TRBV20-1 | NA | TGCAGTGCTAGTCATCTGTTCACTGCAGCAGGGACCCAGTACTTC | CSASHLFTAAGTQYF
TRBJ1-2 | once | TRBV10-3 | TRBD1 | TGTGCCATCAGTGGCGGGACAGGGAATGGCTACACCTTC | CAISGGTGNGYTF
TRBJ2-7 | NA | TRBV20-1 | TRBD2 | TGCAGTGCTAGAGCGGTCGAGATAGCGGGAGTATGGGAGCAGTACTTC | CSARAVEIAGVWEQYF
TRBJ1-4 | NA | TRBV7-2 | NA | TGTGCCAGCACCCTCGGGCAGGGCAGTAATGAAAAACTGTTTTTT | CASTLGQGSNEKLFF
TRBJ2-7 | many | TRBV2 | NA | TGTGCCAGCGTTCGGCAGGGCTACGAGCAGTACTTC | CASVRQGYEQYF
TRBJ1-6 | many | TRBV7-9 | NA | TGTGCCAGCAGCCTCACACCGGATTCACCCCTCCACTTT | CASSLTPDSPLHF
TRBJ1-4 | many | TRBV29-1 | TRBD1 | TGCAGCGTTGAAGCAGGGACAGGGTATGAAAAACTGTTTTTT | CSVEAGTGYEKLFF
TRBJ2-7 | NA | TRBV25-1 | NA | TGTGCCAGCAGTGAATTTGGGGAAACATACGAGCAGTACTTC | CASSEFGETYEQYF
TRBJ2-5 | NA | TRBV6-4 | NA | TGTGCCAGCTCACCGTGGCAGGGGAAAGAGACCCAGTACTTC | CASSPWQGKETQYF
TRBJ1-4 | NA | TRBV19 | NA | TGTGCCGGTAGTTACTATGAAAAACTGTTTTTT | CAGSYYEKLFF
TRBJ2-5 | NA | TRBV30 | NA | TGTGCCTGGAGGGACGCCGGCGGGACCCAGTACTTC | CAWRDAGGTQYF
TRBJ1-6 | NA | TRBV7-9 | TRBD1 | TGTGCCAGCAGCTTAGTCGGACAGGGCGGCTCACCCCTCCACTTT | CASSLVGQGGSPLHF
TRBJ1-1 | NA | TRBV19 | TRBD1 | TGTGCCTCAGGACAGGGGCACACTGAAGCTTTCTTT | CASGQGHTEAFF
TRBJ1-4 | once | TRBV2 | TRBD1 | TGTGCCAGCAGTGAAGACAGGGGTGAAAAACTGTTTTTT | CASSEDRGEKLFF
TRBJ1-6 | many | TRBV7-6 | NA | TGTGCCAGCAGCTTAAAGGAACGGTCACCCCTCCACTTT | CASSLKERSPLHF
TRBJ1-2 | NA | TRBV15 | TRBD1 | TGTGCCAGCAGACTACAGGGGGGCGACTATGGCTACACCTTC | CASRLQGGDYGYTF
TRBJ1-1 | NA | TRBV12-3/TRBV12-4 | NA | TGTGCCAGCAGTTTAAAGACCCTCGCTGAAGCTTTCTTT | CASSLKTLAEAFF
TRBJ1-1 | many | TRBV29-1 | NA | TGCAGCGTTGAGGGGGGCCGCACTGAAGCTTTCTTT | CSVEGGRTEAFF
TRBJ1-2 | many | TRBV5-1 | NA | TGCGCCAGCAGCCCGACCTTGGGCTATGGCTACACCTTC | CASSPTLGYGYTF
TRBJ2-5 | NA | TRBV9 | NA | TGTGCCAGCAGCCGGACGAGGGGGGCGGGAGAGACCCAGTACTTC | CASSRTRGAGETQYF
TRBJ1-1 | many | TRBV20-1 | TRBD1 | TGCAGTGCTAGAGAGACAGGGTACACTGAAGCTTTCTTT | CSARETGYTEAFF
TRBJ2-5 | NA | TRBV7-6 | TRBD2 | TGTGCCAGCAGCCCCCGTACTAGCGGGGGGTACTTAGGACAGGGAGGAGAGACCCAGTACTTC | CASSPRTSGGYLGQGGETQYF
TRBJ2-5 | NA | TRBV28 | TRBD1 | TGTGCCAGCAGCCGCCCGGGACAGGTCCAAGAGACCCAGTACTTC | CASSRPGQVQETQYF
TRBJ2-2 | NA | TRBV7-3 | TRBD2 | TGCGCCAGCAGCCAAGCGGGGGGGGAGTTCTCCGGGGAGCTGTTTTTT | CASSQAGGEFSGELFF
TRBJ1-1 | NA | TRBV12-3/TRBV12-4 | NA | TGTGCCAGCAGTAAAGGGGCAGCCACTGAAGCTTTCTTT | CASSKGAATEAFF
TRBJ2-7 | many | TRBV2 | NA | TGTGCCAGCAGTCAGGGCCGACTCTCCTACGAGCAGTACTTC | CASSQGRLSYEQYF
TRBJ2-6 | NA | TRBV7-9 | NA | TGTGCCAGCAGTCGTAGCGGCAGGGCGGGGGCCAACGTCCTGACTTTC | CASSRSGRAGANVLTF
TRBJ1-2 | many | TRBV4-2 | NA | TGTGCCAGCAGCCCCGACGTCAACAACTATGGCTACACCTTC | CASSPDVNNYGYTF
TRBJ1-5 | many | TRBV5-1 | NA | TGCGCCAGCAGCTTGGAGGGGCAGGGCACTCAGCCCCAGCATTTT | CASSLEGQGTQPQHF
TRBJ2-7 | NA | TRBV20-1 | TRBD1 | TGCAGTGCTAGCGGTACAGGGACAGGGGGCCACGAGCAGTACTTC | CSASGTGTGGHEQYF
TRBJ1-6 | many | TRBV9 | NA | TGTGCCAGCAGCGTAGCTCAGGGCCGTAATTCACCCCTCCACTTT | CASSVAQGRNSPLHF
TRBJ2-5 | many | TRBV11-3 | TRBD1 | TGTGCCAGCAGCTTCGGACAGGCACCGGGCAGGGAGACCCAGTACTTC | CASSFGQAPGRETQYF
TRBJ1-1 | many | TRBV2 | NA | TGTGCCAGCAGTGTACGAGTTGGGAACACTGAAGCTTTCTTT | CASSVRVGNTEAFF
TRBJ2-7 | NA | TRBV20-1 | NA | TGCAGTGCTAGAGCCAGGGGCCTGAGGGAGCAGTACTTC | CSARARGLREQYF
TRBJ1-1 | NA | TRBV2 | NA | TGTGCCAGCAAAGAGGGTGGGAATGAAGCTTTCTTT | CASKEGGNEAFF
TRBJ2-5 | many | TRBV24-1 | NA | TGTGCCACCAGTGACCCAGGGACCCAGTACTTC | CATSDPGTQYF
TRBJ1-5 | NA | TRBV10-3 | TRBD1 | TGTGCCAGCAGGACCGGGACAGGGGTTGGTAGCAATCAGCCCCAGCATTTT | CASRTGTGVGSNQPQHF
TRBJ1-2 | NA | TRBV3-1 | NA | TGTGCCAGCAGCCAAGAGGCGGGGGCCTATGGCTACACCTTC | CASSQEAGAYGYTF
TRBJ1-1 | many | TRBV2 | NA | TGTGCCAGCAGTGAGGAAGGGACCGTTGCTGAAGCTTTCTTT | CASSEEGTVAEAFF
TRBJ2-7 | NA | TRBV9 | TRBD2 | TGTGCCAGCAGCCAAGTGACTAGCGGGCCATCATACGAGCAGTACTTC | CASSQVTSGPSYEQYF
TRBJ1-2 | NA | TRBV10-3 | TRBD1 | TGTGCCATCAGCCGGGGACAGGGGGCGGACTATGGCTACACCTTC | CAISRGQGADYGYTF
TRBJ1-5 | many | TRBV19 | NA | TGTGCCAGTAGTATCAGAAGGACAGATAGCAATCAGCCCCAGCATTTT | CASSIRRTDSNQPQHF
TRBJ1-2 | NA | TRBV10-3 | NA | TGTGCCAGCACCGACCGGAGCGTATATGGCCACACCTTC | CASTDRSVYGHTF
TRBJ2-7 | NA | TRBV16 | TRBD1 | TGTGCCAGCAGCCCGACCGGGACAGGCCGTCACCTCAACGAGCAGAACTTC | CASSPTGTGRHLNEQNF
TRBJ1-2 | few | TRBV25-1 | NA | TGTGCCAGCAGTGATAGTGCCGGGGGGGGCTACACCTTC | CASSDSAGGGYTF
TRBJ2-7 | few | TRBV10-3 | NA | TGTGCCAGCAGCCCAAGACAAGACTACGAGCAGTACTTC | CASSPRQDYEQYF